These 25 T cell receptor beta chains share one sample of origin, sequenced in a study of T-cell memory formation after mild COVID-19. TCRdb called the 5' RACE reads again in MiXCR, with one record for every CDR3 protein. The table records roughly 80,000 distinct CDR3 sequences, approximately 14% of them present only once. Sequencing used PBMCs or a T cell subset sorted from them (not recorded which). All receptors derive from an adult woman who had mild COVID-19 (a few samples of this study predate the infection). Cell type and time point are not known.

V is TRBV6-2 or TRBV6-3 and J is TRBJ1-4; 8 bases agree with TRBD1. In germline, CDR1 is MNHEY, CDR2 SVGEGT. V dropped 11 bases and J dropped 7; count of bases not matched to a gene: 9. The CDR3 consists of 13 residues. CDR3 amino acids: CAGRQGNSEKLFF. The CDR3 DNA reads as TGTGCCGGAAGACAGGGGAACAGTGAAAAACTGTTTTTT.

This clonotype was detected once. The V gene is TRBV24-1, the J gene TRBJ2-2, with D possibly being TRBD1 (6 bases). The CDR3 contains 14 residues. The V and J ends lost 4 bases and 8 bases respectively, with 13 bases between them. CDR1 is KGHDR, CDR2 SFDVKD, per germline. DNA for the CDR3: TGTGCCACCAGTGACCAGGGGCCGACGGGGGAGCTGTTTTTT. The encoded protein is CATSDQGPTGELFF.

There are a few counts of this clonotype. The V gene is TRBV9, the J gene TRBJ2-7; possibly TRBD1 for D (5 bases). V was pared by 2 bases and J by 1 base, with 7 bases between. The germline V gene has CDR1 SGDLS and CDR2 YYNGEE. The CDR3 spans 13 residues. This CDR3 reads CASSVDISYEQYF. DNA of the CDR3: TGTGCCAGCAGCGTGGACATTTCCTACGAGCAGTACTTC.

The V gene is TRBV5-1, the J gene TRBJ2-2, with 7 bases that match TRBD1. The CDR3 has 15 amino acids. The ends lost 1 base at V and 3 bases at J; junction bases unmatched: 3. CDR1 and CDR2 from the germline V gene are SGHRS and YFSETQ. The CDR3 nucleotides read TGCGCCAGCAGCTTGCGGCAGGGGGACACCGGGGAGCTGTTTTTT. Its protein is CASSLRQGDTGELFF.

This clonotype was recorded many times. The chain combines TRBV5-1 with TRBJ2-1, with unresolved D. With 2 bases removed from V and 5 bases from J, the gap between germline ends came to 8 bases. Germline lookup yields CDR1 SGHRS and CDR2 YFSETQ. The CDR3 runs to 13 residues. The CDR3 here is CASSFDWNNEQFF. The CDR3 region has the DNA TGCGCCAGCAGCTTCGACTGGAACAATGAGCAGTTCTTC. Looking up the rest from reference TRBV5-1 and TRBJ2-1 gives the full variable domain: KAGVTQTPRYLIKTRGQQVTLSCSPISGHRSVSWYQQTPGQGLQFLFEYFSETQRNKGNFPGRFSGRQFSNSRSEMNVSTLELGDSALYLCASSFDWNNEQFFGPGTRLTVL.

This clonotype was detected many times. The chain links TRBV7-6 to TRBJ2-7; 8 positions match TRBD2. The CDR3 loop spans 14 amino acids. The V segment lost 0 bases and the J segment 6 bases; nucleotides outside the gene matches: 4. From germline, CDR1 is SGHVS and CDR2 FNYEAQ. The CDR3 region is CASSLARGGVEQYF. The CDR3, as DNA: TGTGCCAGCAGCTTAGCCCGGGGGGGGGTCGAGCAGTACTTC. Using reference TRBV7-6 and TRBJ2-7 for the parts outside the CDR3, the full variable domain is GAGVSQSPRYKVTKRGQDVALRCDPISGHVSLYWYRQALGQGPEFLTYFNYEAQQDKSGLPNDRFSAERPEGSISTLTIQRTEQRDSAMYRCASSLARGGVEQYFGPGTRLTVT.

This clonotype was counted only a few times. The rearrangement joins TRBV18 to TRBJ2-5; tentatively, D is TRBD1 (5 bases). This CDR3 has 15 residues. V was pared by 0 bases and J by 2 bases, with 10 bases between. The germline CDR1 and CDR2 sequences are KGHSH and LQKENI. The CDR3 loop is CASSPPGPIQETQYF. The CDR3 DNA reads TGTGCCAGCTCACCACCGGGGCCTATTCAAGAGACCCAGTACTTC. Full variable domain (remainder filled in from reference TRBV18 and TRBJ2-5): NAGVMQNPRHLVRRRGQEARLRCSPMKGHSHVYWYRQLPEEGLKFMVYLQKENIIDESGMPKERFSAEFPKEGPSILRIQQVVRGDSAAYFCASSPPGPIQETQYFGPGTRLLVL.

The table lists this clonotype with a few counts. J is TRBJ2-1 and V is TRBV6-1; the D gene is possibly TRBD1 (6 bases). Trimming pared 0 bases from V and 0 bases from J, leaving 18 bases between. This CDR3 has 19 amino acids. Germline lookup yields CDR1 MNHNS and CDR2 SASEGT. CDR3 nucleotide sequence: TGTGCCAGCAGTGAAGCGCTTGGACAGCGAACTGCCTCCTACAATGAGCAGTTCTTC. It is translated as CASSEALGQRTASYNEQFF.

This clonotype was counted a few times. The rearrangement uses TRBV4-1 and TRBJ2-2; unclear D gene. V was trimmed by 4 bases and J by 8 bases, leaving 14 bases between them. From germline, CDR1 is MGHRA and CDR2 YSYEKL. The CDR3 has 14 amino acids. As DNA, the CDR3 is TGCGCCAGCAGCCCTCTTTCCGGTTCTGGGGAGCTGTTTTTT. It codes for CASSPLSGSGELFF.

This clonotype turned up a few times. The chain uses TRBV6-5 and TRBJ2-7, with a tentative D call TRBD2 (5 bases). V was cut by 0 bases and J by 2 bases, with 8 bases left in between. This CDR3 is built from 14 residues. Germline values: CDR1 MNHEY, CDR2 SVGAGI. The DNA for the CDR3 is TGTGCCAGCAGTTACTCCGGGGAGCCCTACGAGCAGTACTTC. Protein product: CASSYSGEPYEQYF.

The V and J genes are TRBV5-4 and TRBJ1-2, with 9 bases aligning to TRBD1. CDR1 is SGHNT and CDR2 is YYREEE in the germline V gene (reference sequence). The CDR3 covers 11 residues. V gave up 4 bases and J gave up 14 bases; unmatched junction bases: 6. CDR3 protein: CASSTLDRGTF. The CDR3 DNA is TGTGCCAGCAGCACATTGGACAGGGGAACCTTC.

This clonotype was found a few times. In nucleotides, the CDR3 is TGTGCCAGCAGCCAACGCCAGGGGGCGGGAGCCTTTGTCAATGAGCAGTTCTTC. Its translation is CASSQRQGAGAFVNEQFF. The chain couples TRBV14 to TRBJ2-1; maybe TRBD1 (8 bases). Trimming pared 2 bases from V and 6 bases from J, leaving 23 bases between. The V gene's germline CDR1 is SGHDN and CDR2 FVKESK. The CDR3 is 18 residues long. Filled out from reference TRBV14 and TRBJ2-1, the complete variable domain reads EAGVTQFPSHSVIEKGQTVTLRCDPISGHDNLYWYRRVMGKEIKFLLHFVKESKQDESGMPNNRFLAERTGGTYSTLKVQPAELEDSGVYFCASSQRQGAGAFVNEQFFGPGTRLTVL.

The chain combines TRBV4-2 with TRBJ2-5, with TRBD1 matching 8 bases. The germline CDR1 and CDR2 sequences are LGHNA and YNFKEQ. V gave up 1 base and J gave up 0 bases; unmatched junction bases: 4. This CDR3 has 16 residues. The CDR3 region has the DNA TGTGCCAGCAGCCAAGCAGGGGGCCAGTACCAAGAGACCCAGTACTTC. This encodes CASSQAGGQYQETQYF.

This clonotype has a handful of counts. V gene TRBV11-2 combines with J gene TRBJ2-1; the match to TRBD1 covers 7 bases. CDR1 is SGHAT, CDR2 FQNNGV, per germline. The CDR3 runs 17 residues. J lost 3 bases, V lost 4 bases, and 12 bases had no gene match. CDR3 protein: CASSSPYRGGVYNEQFF. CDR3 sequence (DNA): TGTGCCAGCAGCTCCCCCTACAGGGGCGGCGTCTACAATGAGCAGTTCTTC.

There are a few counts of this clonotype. The CDR3 reads CATSRGAGGYNEQFF. The DNA of the CDR3 is TGTGCCACCAGCAGAGGGGCGGGAGGGTACAATGAGCAGTTCTTC. The rearrangement uses TRBV15 and TRBJ2-1; TRBD2 matches 9 bases. The CDR3 loop spans 15 amino acids. The trim removed 1 base at V and 4 bases at J, leaving 2 bases unmatched. Germline V gives CDR1 LNHNV, CDR2 YYDKDF (reference sequence). The full variable domain, with the rest looked up from reference TRBV15 and TRBJ2-1, is DAMVIQNPRYQVTQFGKPVTLSCSQTLNHNVMYWYQQKSSQAPKLLFHYYDKDFNNEADTPDNFQSRRPNTSFCFLDIRSPGLGDTAMYLCATSRGAGGYNEQFFGPGTRLTVL.

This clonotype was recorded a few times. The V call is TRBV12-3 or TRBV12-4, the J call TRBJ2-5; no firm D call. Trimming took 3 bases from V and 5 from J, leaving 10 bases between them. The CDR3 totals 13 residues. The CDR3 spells CASSLWGEETQYF. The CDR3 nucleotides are TGTGCCAGCAGTTTGTGGGGTGAGGAGACCCAGTACTTC.

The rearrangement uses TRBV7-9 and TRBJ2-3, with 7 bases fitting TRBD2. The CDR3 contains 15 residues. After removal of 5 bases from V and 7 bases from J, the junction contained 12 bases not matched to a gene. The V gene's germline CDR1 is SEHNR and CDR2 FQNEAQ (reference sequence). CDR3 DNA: TGTGCCAGCAGCCCCTTGGTAGCGGGTGAACATACGCAGTATTTT. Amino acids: CASSPLVAGEHTQYF.

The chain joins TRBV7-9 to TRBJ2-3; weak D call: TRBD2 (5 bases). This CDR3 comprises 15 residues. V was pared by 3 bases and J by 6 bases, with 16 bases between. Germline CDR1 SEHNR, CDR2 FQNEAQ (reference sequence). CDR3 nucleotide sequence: TGTGCCAGCAGCTTTGGGTTGAGGGAGCAGGATACGCAGTATTTT. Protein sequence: CASSFGLREQDTQYF.

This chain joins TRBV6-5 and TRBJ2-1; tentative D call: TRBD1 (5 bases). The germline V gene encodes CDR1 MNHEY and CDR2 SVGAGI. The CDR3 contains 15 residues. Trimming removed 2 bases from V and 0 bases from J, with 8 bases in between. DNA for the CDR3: TGTGCCAGCAGTTACGGGGCTAGCTCCTACAATGAGCAGTTCTTC. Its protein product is CASSYGASSYNEQFF.

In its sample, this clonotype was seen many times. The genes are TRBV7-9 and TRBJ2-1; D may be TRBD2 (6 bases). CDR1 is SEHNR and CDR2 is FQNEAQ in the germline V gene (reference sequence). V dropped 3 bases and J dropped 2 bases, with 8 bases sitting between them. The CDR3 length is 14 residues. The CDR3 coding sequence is TGTGCCAGCAGCTTTAGACTAGCCTACAATGAGCAGTTCTTC. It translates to CASSFRLAYNEQFF.

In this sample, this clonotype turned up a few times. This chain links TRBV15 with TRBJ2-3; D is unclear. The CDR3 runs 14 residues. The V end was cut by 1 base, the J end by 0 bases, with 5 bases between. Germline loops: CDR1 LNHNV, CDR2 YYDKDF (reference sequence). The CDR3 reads CATSRAGSTDTQYF. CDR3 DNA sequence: TGTGCCACCAGCAGAGCGGGCAGCACAGATACGCAGTATTTT.

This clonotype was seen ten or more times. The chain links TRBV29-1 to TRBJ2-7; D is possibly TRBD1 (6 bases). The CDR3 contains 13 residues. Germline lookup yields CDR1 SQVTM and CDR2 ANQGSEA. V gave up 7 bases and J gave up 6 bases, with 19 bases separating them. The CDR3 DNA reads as TGCAGCGCTGCCCTTGGACAGATTTTCGAGCAGTACTTC. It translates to CSAALGQIFEQYF.

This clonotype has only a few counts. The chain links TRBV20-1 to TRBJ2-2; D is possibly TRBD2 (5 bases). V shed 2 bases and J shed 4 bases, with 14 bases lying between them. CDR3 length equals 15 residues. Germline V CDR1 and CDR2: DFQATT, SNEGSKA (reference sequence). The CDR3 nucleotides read TGCAGTGCTAGAAACTTGAATCGGGGCACCGGGGAGCTGTTTTTT. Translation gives CSARNLNRGTGELFF.

In DNA form, the CDR3 reads TGTGCCAGCAGCTTGTCAGCCGACAATGAGCAGTTCTTC. It codes for CASSLSADNEQFF. This chain links TRBV5-6 with TRBJ2-1; unclear D gene. The CDR3 is made up of 13 amino acids. Germline V gene lookup returns CDR1 SGHDT and CDR2 YYEEEE. V lost 1 base to trimming and J lost 5 bases, with 7 bases between them.

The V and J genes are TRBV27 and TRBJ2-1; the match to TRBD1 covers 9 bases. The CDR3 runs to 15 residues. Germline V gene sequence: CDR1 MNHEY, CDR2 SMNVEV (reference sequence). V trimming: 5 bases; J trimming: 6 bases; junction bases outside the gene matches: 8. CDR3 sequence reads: CASSPGTGMGNEQFF. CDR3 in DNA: TGTGCCAGCAGTCCCGGGACAGGGATGGGCAATGAGCAGTTCTTC.